Below are 14 T cell receptor beta chains sequenced from a single sample in a study of blood T cell repertoires in COVID-19. Sequencing used immunoSEQ multiplex PCR; TCRdb keeps in-frame clones, though not all of them. Counted here are under 95,000 clones, around 85% occurring once; the ten biggest clones make up 3%. The sequenced material came from peripheral blood. The receptor source for this set is an elderly woman with COVID-19, enrolled during active disease.

The V call is TRBV3-1 (or the pseudogene TRBV3-2), the J call TRBJ2-3; D remains unclear. V was clipped by 0 bases and J by 2 bases, with 12 bases between them. The CDR3 sequence is 16 residues long. The germline CDR1 and CDR2 sequences are LGHDT and YNNKEL (reference sequence). The CDR3 spells CASSQDLFQATDTQYF. In nucleotides, the CDR3 is TGTGCCAGCAGCCAAGATCTGTTTCAGGCCACAGATACGCAGTATTTT.

The chain carries TRBV11-2 and TRBJ2-7, with D maybe TRBD2 (6 bases). The CDR3 is 12 residues long. Trimming removed 5 bases from V and 6 bases from J, with 11 bases in between. Germline loops: CDR1 SGHAT, CDR2 FQNNGV. CDR3 DNA sequence: TGTGCCAGCAGCACATCGGAGGGCGAGCAGTACTTC. It translates to CASSTSEGEQYF.

This chain connects TRBV19 to TRBJ2-2; 7 bases fit TRBD2. V shed 4 bases and J 4 bases; nucleotides not matched to a gene: 6. CDR3 size: 15 residues. Germline V lookup: CDR1 LNHDA, CDR2 SQIVND (reference sequence). CDR3 residues: CASSTGRDSTGELFF. CDR3 sequence (DNA): TGTGCCAGTAGTACGGGGAGGGATTCCACCGGGGAGCTGTTTTTT.

V and J are TRBV28 and TRBJ1-2, with 10 bases that match TRBD1. V lost 4 bases to trimming and J lost 6 bases; unmatched junction nucleotides: 5. In germline, CDR1 is MDHEN, CDR2 SYDVKM. The CDR3 runs 14 residues. CDR3 sequence: CASSSGGTGDGYTF. CDR3 nucleotide sequence: TGTGCCAGCAGTTCCGGTGGGACAGGGGATGGCTACACCTTC.

The chain combines TRBV7-3 with TRBJ2-7; D might be TRBD1 (5 bases). Trimming removed 3 bases from V and 5 bases from J, with 14 bases in between. CDR1 and CDR2 (germline): SGHTA, FQGTGA. CDR3 length: 14 residues. The CDR3 sequence is CASSFTPGPHEQYF. Written as DNA, the CDR3 is TGTGCCAGCAGCTTTACCCCAGGGCCCCACGAGCAGTACTTC.

This clone showed up just a few times. The chain combines TRBV19 with TRBJ1-6; 7 bases map to TRBD1. There are 13 residues in the CDR3. The ends lost 5 bases at V and 10 bases at J; junction bases unmatched: 5. The germline CDR1 and CDR2 sequences are LNHDA and SQIVND (reference sequence). CDR3 sequence (DNA): TGTGCCAGTAGTTTCCGGGACAGATCACCCCTCCACTTT. Its protein is CASSFRDRSPLHF.

The chain joins TRBV7-3 to TRBJ2-2; 10 nucleotides match TRBD1. V was clipped by 2 bases and J by 6 bases; unmatched bases: 6. From germline, CDR1 is SGHTA and CDR2 FQGTGA. This CDR3 contains 16 residues. CDR3 nucleotide sequence: TGTGCCAGCAGCTTATTAGGGACAGGGGTGGCCGGGGAGCTGTTTTTT. Amino acids: CASSLLGTGVAGELFF.

This clone was found a few times. The gene calls are TRBV2 and TRBJ1-1, with 7 bases fitting TRBD1. Trimming cost V 5 bases and J 2 bases; bases outside gene matches: 5. Looked up from germline, CDR1 is SNHLY and CDR2 is FYNNEI. The CDR3 has 14 residues. CDR3 sequence reads: CASSLQGQNTEAFF. For the CDR3, the DNA is TGTGCCAGCAGTCTACAGGGGCAAAACACTGAAGCTTTCTTT.

The table lists this clone with a count of one. The chain links TRBV6-5 to TRBJ1-1; D not resolved. Per germline, CDR1 MNHEY and CDR2 SVGAGI. The CDR3 loop spans 15 amino acids. Trimming pared 7 bases from V and 3 bases from J, leaving 18 bases between. CDR3 nucleotides: TGTGCCAGCATCACCCGGGGAGGATCCTACACTGAAGCTTTCTTT. This translates into CASITRGGSYTEAFF.

The chain uses TRBV18 and TRBJ2-4; TRBD1 might be the D (6 bases). Per germline, CDR1 KGHSH and CDR2 LQKENI. Trimming cost V 3 bases and J 6 bases, with 9 bases left between them. This CDR3 has 13 residues. CDR3 sequence: CASSPETGNIQYF. For the CDR3, the DNA is TGTGCCAGCTCACCTGAGACAGGAAACATTCAGTACTTC.

This clone has only one observation. This rearrangement joins TRBV11-2 to TRBJ1-3; maybe TRBD1 (5 bases). Trimming shortened V by 1 base and J by 0 bases, and 10 bases separated the two germline ends. The CDR3 is 16 amino acids. CDR1 is SGHAT and CDR2 is FQNNGV in the germline V gene. The CDR3 here is CASSLGMGGSGNTIYF. The CDR3 bases are TGTGCCAGCAGCTTAGGGATGGGGGGCTCTGGAAACACCATATATTTT.

This chain uses TRBV12-3 or TRBV12-4 with TRBJ2-1; TRBD2 matches 9 bases. V shed 6 bases and J 9 bases; nucleotides not matched to a gene: 6. CDR3 length: 13 residues. The CDR3 here is CASSSLAGVEQFF. CDR3 DNA: TGTGCCAGCAGCTCCTTAGCGGGGGTTGAGCAGTTCTTC.

This chain connects TRBV19 to TRBJ2-6, with a weak D call TRBD1 (6 bases). The CDR3 covers 15 residues. The germline V gene encodes CDR1 LNHDA and CDR2 SQIVND (reference sequence). V was shortened by 4 bases and J by 0 bases, with 7 bases between the two germline ends. CDR3 in DNA: TGTGCCAGTAGTAACAGGGTCTCTGGGGCCAACGTCCTGACTTTC. Its protein is CASSNRVSGANVLTF.

V and J are TRBV6-5 and TRBJ1-2, with 9 bases that match TRBD1. CDR3 length equals 13 residues. Germline V gives CDR1 MNHEY, CDR2 SVGAGI. The ends lost 6 bases at V and 8 bases at J; junction bases unmatched: 7. Written as DNA, the CDR3 is TGTGCCAGCAGACGGGACAGGGAAGGGGGCTACACCTTC. This sequence encodes CASRRDREGGYTF.